The T cell receptor (beta chain) under discussion was sequenced for a study of blood T cell repertoires in COVID-19. In the study overall: Acute and convalescent COVID-19 specimens originated in the United States, Italy and Spain. In each case, the material was cDNA or gDNA derived from T cells, B-cell-depleted T cells, or PBMCs.

Original data processing: It was from reference gene primer amplification that nucleated cell counts were estimated. Method: immunoSEQ multiplex PCR; TCRdb's copy keeps in-frame clones and lacks some. V and J calls and clone size come straight from that table; D and trimming were deduced from the DNA. The data contain 100,000 to 150,000 clones, around four fifths of them seen just once; the ten biggest clones take up over 9.5%. V was clipped by 6 bases and J by 2 bases; unmatched bases: 5. The CDR3 totals 14 residues. Germline V gene sequence: CDR1 WNHNN, CDR2 SYGVQD (reference sequence). Sequenced material: peripheral blood. This clonotype originated in a man between 60 and 75 years old with acute or convalescent COVID-19. This chain links TRBV10-1 with TRBJ2-7, with 9 bases fitting TRBD1. CDR3 DNA: TGCGCCAGCAGCCCGGGACAGGGTCCCTACGAGCAGTACTTC. The encoded protein is CASSPGQGPYEQYF.